What follows describes a single T cell receptor (beta chain). The data originate from a study of blood T cell repertoires in COVID-19. The repertoire was sequenced with immunoSEQ multiplex PCR; TCRdb's copy has only in-frame clones and lacks some. The sample contains 200,000 to 250,000 clones, approximately 84% of which appear only once. The TCR was taken from a man in his fifties who had recovered from COVID-19. The sample comprised peripheral blood.

CDR3 sequence (DNA): TGTGCCACCAGTGATGCTCCGAAGGGGGGGACTAGCGGGAGACGAAGGAATGAGCAGTTCTTC. Its translation: CATSDAPKGGTSGRRRNEQFF. The gene calls are TRBV24-1 and TRBJ2-1; 14 bases agree with TRBD2. With V trimmed by 3 bases and J by 7 bases, 19 bases remained unmatched. Germline CDR1 reads KGHDR; CDR2 reads SFDVKD. This CDR3 spans 21 amino acids.